This T cell receptor beta chain was recovered during a study of blood T cell repertoires in COVID-19. Study background: Italy, Spain and the United States were the sources of the convalescent and acute COVID-19 samples. Sample material is recorded as cDNA or gDNA derived from T cells, B-cell-depleted T cells, or PBMCs.

How the authors handled the data: Amplified reference gene primers provided the basis for estimating nucleated cell counts. Sequencing used immunoSEQ multiplex PCR; TCRdb keeps in-frame clones, though not all of them. That table supplies the V and J calls and clone size; D and trimming were determined from the DNA. The profile shows roughly 110,000 clones, about 88% of them singletons. Specimen: peripheral blood. This TCR was sampled from a middle-aged man with acute or convalescent COVID-19.

CDR3 nucleotide sequence: TGTGCCGTTCTTAATGTGGGCTCCCCCTTTGACGAGCAGTACTTC. Protein sequence: CAVLNVGSPFDEQYF. The chain carries TRBV5-4 and TRBJ2-7; D is undetermined. The CDR3 totals 15 residues. Trimming left V 10 bases short and J 5 bases short, with 25 bases between. Germline V gene lookup returns CDR1 SGHNT and CDR2 YYREEE (reference sequence). Full variable domain (missing parts from reference TRBV5-4 and TRBJ2-7): ETGVTQSPTHLIKTRGQQVTLRCSSQSGHNTVSWYQQALGQGPQFIFQYYREEENGRGNFPPRFSGLQFPNYSSELNVNALELDDSALYLCAVLNVGSPFDEQYFGPGTRLTVT.